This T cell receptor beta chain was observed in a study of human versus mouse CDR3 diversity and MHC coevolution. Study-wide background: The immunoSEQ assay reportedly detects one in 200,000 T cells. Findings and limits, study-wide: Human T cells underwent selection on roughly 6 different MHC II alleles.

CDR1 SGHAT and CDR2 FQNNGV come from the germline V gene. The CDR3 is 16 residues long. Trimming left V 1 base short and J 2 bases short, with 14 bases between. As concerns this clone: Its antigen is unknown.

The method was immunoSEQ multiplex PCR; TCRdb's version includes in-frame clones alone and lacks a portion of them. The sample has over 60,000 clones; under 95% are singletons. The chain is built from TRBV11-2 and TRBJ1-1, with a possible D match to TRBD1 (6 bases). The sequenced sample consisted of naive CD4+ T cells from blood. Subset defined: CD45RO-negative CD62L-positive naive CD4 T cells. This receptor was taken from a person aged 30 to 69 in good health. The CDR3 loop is CASSLAGGHDNTEAFF. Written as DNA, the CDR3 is TGTGCCAGCAGCTTAGCCGGGGGGCACGACAACACTGAAGCTTTCTTT. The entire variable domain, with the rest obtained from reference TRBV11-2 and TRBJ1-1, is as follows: EAGVAQSPRYKIIEKRQSVAFWCNPISGHATLYWYQQILGQGPKLLIQFQNNGVVDDSQLPKDRFSAERLKGVDSTLKIQPAKLEDSAVYLCASSLAGGHDNTEAFFGQGTRLTVV.